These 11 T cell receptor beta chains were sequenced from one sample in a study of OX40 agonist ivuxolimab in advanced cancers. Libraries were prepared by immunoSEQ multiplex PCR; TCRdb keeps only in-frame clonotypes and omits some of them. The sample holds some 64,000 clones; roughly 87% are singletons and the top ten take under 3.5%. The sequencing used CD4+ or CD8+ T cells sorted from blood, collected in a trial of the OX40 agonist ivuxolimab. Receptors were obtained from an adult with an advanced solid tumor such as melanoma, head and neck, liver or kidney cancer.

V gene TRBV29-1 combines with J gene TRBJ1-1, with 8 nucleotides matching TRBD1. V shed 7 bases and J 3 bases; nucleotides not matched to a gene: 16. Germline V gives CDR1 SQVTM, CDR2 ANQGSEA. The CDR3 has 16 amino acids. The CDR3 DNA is TGCAGCGCCGCCCGGACAGGGTGGTCACTGGACACTGAAGCTTTCTTT. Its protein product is CSAARTGWSLDTEAFF.

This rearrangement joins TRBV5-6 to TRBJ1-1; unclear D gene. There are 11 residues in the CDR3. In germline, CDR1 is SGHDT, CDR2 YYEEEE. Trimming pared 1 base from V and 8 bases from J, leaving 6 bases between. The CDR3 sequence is CASSLYGEAFF. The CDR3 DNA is TGTGCCAGCAGCTTGTACGGCGAAGCTTTCTTT.

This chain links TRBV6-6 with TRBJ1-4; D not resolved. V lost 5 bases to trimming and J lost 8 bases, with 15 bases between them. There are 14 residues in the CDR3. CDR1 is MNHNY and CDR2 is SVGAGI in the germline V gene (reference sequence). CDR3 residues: CASSPQRGNEKLFF. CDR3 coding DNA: TGTGCCAGCAGTCCACAACGGGGTAACGAAAAACTGTTTTTT.

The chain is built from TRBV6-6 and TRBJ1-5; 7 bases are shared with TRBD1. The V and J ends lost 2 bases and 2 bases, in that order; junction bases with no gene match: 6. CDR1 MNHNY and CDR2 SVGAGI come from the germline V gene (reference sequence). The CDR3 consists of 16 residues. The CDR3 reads CASSYGDRDGNQPQHF. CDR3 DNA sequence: TGTGCCAGCAGTTACGGAGACAGGGATGGCAATCAGCCCCAGCATTTT.

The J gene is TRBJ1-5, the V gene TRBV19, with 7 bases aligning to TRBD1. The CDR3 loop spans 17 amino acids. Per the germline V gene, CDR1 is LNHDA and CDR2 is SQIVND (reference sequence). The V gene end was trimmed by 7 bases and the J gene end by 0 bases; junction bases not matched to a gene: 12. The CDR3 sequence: CASIQGDRKYSNQPQHF. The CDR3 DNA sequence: TGTGCCAGTATCCAGGGGGATCGGAAATATAGCAATCAGCCCCAGCATTTT.

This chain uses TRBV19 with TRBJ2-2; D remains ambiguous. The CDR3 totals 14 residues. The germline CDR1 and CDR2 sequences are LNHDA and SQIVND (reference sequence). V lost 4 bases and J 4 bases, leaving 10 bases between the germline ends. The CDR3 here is CASSSSGFTGELFF. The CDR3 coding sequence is TGTGCCAGTAGTAGTTCCGGTTTCACCGGGGAGCTGTTTTTT.

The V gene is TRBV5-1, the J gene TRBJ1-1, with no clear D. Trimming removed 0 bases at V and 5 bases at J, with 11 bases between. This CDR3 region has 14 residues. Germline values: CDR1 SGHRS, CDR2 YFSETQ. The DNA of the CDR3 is TGCGCCAGCAGCTTGGGTGGCAGTAGGACTGAAGCTTTCTTT. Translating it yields CASSLGGSRTEAFF.

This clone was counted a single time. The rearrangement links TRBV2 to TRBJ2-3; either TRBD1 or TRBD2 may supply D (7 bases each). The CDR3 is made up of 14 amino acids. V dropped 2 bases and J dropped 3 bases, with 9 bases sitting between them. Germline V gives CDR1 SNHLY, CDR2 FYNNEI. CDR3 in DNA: TGTGCCAGCAGTGAACAGGGGGGGACAGATACGCAGTATTTT. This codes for CASSEQGGTDTQYF.

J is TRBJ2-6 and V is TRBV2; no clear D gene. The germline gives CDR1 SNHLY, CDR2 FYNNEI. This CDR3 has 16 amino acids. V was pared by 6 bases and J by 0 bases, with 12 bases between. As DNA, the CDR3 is TGTGCCAGCAGGGAACACACGGCCTCTGGGGCCAACGTCCTGACTTTC. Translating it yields CASREHTASGANVLTF.

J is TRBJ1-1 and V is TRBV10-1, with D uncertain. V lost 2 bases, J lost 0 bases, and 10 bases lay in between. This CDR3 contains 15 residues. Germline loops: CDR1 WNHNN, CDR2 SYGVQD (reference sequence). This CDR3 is CASSEPRWVNTEAFF. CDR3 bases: TGCGCCAGCAGTGAGCCCAGGTGGGTGAACACTGAAGCTTTCTTT.

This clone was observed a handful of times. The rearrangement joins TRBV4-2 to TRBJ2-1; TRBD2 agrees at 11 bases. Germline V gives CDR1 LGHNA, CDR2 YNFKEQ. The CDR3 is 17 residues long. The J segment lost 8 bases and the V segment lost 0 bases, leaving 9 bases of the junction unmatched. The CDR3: CASSQEPLAGGGYEQFF. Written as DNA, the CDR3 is TGTGCCAGCAGCCAAGAGCCTCTAGCGGGAGGAGGCTATGAGCAGTTCTTC.